This T cell receptor beta chain emerged from a study of Ad26.COV2.S vaccination and SARS-CoV-2 variants. Study overall: Once, or twice with 56 days between doses, Ad26.COV2.S was given intramuscularly.

Indicated treatment: some 20 received Ad26.COV2.S at low or high dose, single or two shots; a few received placebo; per-sample allocation not given. Day 63 following the first vaccine or placebo injection was when the samples were taken. V dropped 4 bases and J dropped 6; count of bases not matched to a gene: 3. This CDR3 region has 14 residues. CDR1 SGDLS and CDR2 YYNGEE come from the germline V gene. This clone was observed a few times. Assay: immunoSEQ multiplex PCR; the TCRdb copy retains only in-frame clones and omits some. The sample holds 350,000 to 450,000 clones; 89% are singletons and the top ten take around 1.8%.

The chain has TRBV9 and TRBJ2-2, with 10 bases identical to TRBD2. The sample in question was peripheral blood, obtained in a trial of Ad26.COV2.S vaccine versus placebo. This sequence originates from a person aged 18-65 years who received the Ad26.COV2.S COVID-19 vaccine or a placebo. The CDR3 protein is CASSLAGASGELFF. For the CDR3, the DNA is TGTGCCAGCAGCCTAGCGGGAGCGTCCGGGGAGCTGTTTTTT.